One sample yielded the 10 T cell receptor beta chains listed below, sequenced in a study of blood T cell repertoires in COVID-19. Produced via immunoSEQ multiplex PCR; TCRdb's table is partial and in-frame only. The sample includes over 150,000 clones, about four fifths seen only once; the top ten take nearly 3.5%. Sample: PBMCs or T cells enriched from blood (not recorded which). The receptors shown here come from a woman aged 55-69 years who had recovered from COVID-19.

The J gene is TRBJ1-5, the V gene TRBV10-3; 7 bases map to TRBD1. This CDR3 has 15 amino acids. V shed 2 bases, J shed 0 bases, and the junction held 1 base outside the gene matches. Germline V gives CDR1 ENHRY, CDR2 SYGVKD. CDR3 nucleotides: TGTGCCATCAGTGAGGGGACAGTTAGCAATCAGCCCCAGCATTTT. It translates to CAISEGTVSNQPQHF.

The chain recombines TRBV9 with TRBJ2-5, with 11 positions matching TRBD2. CDR3 length: 16 residues. The V and J ends lost 0 bases and 5 bases, in that order; junction bases with no gene match: 6. Germline V gives CDR1 SGDLS, CDR2 YYNGEE. This chain's CDR3 is CASSVEISGGVETQYF. The DNA of the CDR3 is TGTGCCAGCAGCGTAGAAATTAGCGGGGGGGTTGAGACCCAGTACTTC.

The rearrangement uses TRBV19 and TRBJ1-6; D gene ambiguous. Trimming left V 1 base short and J 3 bases short, with 10 bases between. This CDR3 region has 16 residues. In germline, CDR1 is LNHDA, CDR2 SQIVND (reference sequence). The CDR3 sequence is CASSIVVASYNSPLHF. The CDR3 DNA sequence: TGTGCCAGTAGTATAGTGGTGGCCAGCTATAATTCACCCCTCCACTTT.

This chain uses TRBV30 with TRBJ2-3; TRBD2 is a possible D gene (6 bases). This CDR3 comprises 13 residues. Germline CDR1 is GTSNPN and CDR2 is SVGIG (reference sequence). Trimming left V 3 bases short and J 0 bases short, with 7 bases between. CDR3 bases: TGTGCCTGGAGCCGGGGGAGCACAGATACGCAGTATTTT. It translates to CAWSRGSTDTQYF.

The J gene is TRBJ2-7, the V gene TRBV19; 7 bases agree with TRBD1. CDR1 and CDR2 (germline): LNHDA, SQIVND (reference sequence). Trimming at V came to 5 bases and at J to 3 bases, leaving 7 bases not matched to a gene. This CDR3 contains 14 residues. Here the CDR3 DNA reads TGTGCCAGTAGTGTTCGACAGGGCTTCTACGAGCAGTACTTC. Translated: CASSVRQGFYEQYF.

The rearrangement joins TRBV12-3 or TRBV12-4 to TRBJ2-2, with TRBD1 matching 7 bases. The V gene end was trimmed by 6 bases and the J gene end by 5 bases; junction bases not matched to a gene: 3. The CDR3 is made up of 13 amino acids. The DNA of the CDR3 is TGTGCCAGCAGCGCGACAGGGACCGGGGAGCTGTTTTTT. Its translation: CASSATGTGELFF.

This clone was detected only once. The chain links TRBV10-1 to TRBJ2-3; D not resolved. Trimming took 0 bases from V and 3 from J, leaving 10 bases between them. The CDR3 is made up of 15 amino acids. CDR1 is WNHNN and CDR2 is SYGVQD in the germline V gene (reference sequence). CDR3 coding DNA: TGCGCCAGCAGTGAGTCGAATCCCAGGACAGATACGCAGTATTTT. As protein: CASSESNPRTDTQYF.

The J gene is TRBJ1-1, the V gene TRBV10-3; D might be TRBD1 (6 bases). The CDR3 spans 14 residues. Germline assignment: CDR1 ENHRY and CDR2 SYGVKD. Trimming left V 3 bases short and J 4 bases short, with 12 bases between. As DNA, the CDR3 is TGTGCCATCAGTGACAGGCAGGGGATCACTGAAGCTTTCTTT. This encodes CAISDRQGITEAFF.

This chain joins TRBV4-1 and TRBJ2-3, with 13 bases fitting TRBD2. The CDR3 length is 18 residues. The germline V gene has CDR1 MGHRA and CDR2 YSYEKL. The V segment lost 0 bases and the J segment 4 bases; nucleotides outside the gene matches: 7. CDR3 region: CASSQEALAGGLADTQYF. CDR3 coding DNA: TGCGCCAGCAGCCAAGAGGCACTAGCGGGGGGGCTGGCAGATACGCAGTATTTT.

This chain joins TRBV5-1 and TRBJ2-7; D is undetermined. Between the trimmed V and J ends, which lost 0 bases and 0 bases, there was a span of 10 bases. The CDR3 runs 15 residues. Germline V lookup: CDR1 SGHRS, CDR2 YFSETQ. The CDR3 bases are TGCGCCAGCAGCTTGGTGGCAGGAATCTCCTACGAGCAGTACTTC. It specifies CASSLVAGISYEQYF.